This T cell receptor beta chain is from a study of siplizumab effects on memory and regulatory T cells. Remarks on this clone: Its antigen is currently unknown.

General observations from the study: Solely a minor proportion of alloreactive clones could be assigned to unstimulated subsets. In roughly 80-97% of proliferating CD4+ or CD8+ clones, a naive or memory phenotype could not be assigned. Left unconfirmed was the suppressive function of proliferating Tregs from siplizumab cultures.

The J segment lost 0 bases and the V segment lost 1 base, leaving 5 bases of the junction unmatched. Germline CDR1 is LNHNV and CDR2 is YYDKDF (reference sequence). CDR3 length: 17 residues. For every sample, 90,000 to 100,000 TCR templates were assayed. Data came from immunoSEQ multiplex PCR; TCRdb stores just in-frame clones and leaves some out. Here the sample spans approximately 94,000 clones, 93% being singletons. This sequence joins TRBV15 and TRBJ2-2, with 7 bases lining up with TRBD1. The TCR sequence derives from a human donor in good health. The specimen was CD8+ T cells sorted from blood. CDR3 sequence (DNA): TGTGCCACCAGCAGAGGGGTACAGGGGCCGAACACCGGGGAGCTGTTTTTT. Protein product: CATSRGVQGPNTGELFF.